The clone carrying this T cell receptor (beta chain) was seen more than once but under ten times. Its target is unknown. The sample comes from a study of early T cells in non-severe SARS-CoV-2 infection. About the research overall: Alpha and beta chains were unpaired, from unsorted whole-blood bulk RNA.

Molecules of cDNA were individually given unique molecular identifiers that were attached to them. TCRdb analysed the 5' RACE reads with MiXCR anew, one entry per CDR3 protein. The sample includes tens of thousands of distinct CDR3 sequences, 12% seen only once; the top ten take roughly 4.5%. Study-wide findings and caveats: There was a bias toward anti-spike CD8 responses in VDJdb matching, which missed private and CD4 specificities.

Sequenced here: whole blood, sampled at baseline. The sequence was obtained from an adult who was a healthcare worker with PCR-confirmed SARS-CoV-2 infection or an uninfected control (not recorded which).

The CDR3 spells CATSRDRGRMNEQFF. The CDR3 DNA reads TGTGCCACCAGCAGGGACAGGGGGCGGATGAATGAGCAGTTCTTC. The gene calls are TRBV15 and TRBJ2-1, with TRBD1 identical over 11 bases. The CDR3 contains 15 residues. Losses at the gene ends were 3 bases for V and 7 bases for J; bases not matched to a gene: 5. CDR1 and CDR2 (germline): LNHNV, YYDKDF (reference sequence).